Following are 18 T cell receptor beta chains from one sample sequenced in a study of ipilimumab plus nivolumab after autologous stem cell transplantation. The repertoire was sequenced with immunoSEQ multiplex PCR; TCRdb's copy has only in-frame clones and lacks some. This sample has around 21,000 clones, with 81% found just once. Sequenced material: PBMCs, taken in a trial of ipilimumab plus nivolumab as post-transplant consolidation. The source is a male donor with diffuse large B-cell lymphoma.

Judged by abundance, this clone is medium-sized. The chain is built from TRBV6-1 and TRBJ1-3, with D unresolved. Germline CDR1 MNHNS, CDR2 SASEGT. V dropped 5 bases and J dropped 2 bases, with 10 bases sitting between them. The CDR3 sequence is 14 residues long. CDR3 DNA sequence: TGTGCCAGCAGTCAGGAATCCACTGGAAACACCATATATTTT. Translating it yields CASSQESTGNTIYF.

The CDR3 reads CASSEAGILSYGYTF. The CDR3 DNA follows: TGTGCCAGCAGTGAAGCAGGGATATTAAGCTATGGCTACACCTTC. This sequence joins TRBV2 and TRBJ1-2; unclear D gene. Germline V gene sequence: CDR1 SNHLY, CDR2 FYNNEI. This CDR3 has 15 residues. Trimming left V 0 bases short and J 4 bases short, with 12 bases between. Full variable domain (remainder filled in from reference TRBV2 and TRBJ1-2): EPEVTQTPSHQVTQMGQEVILRCVPISNHLYFYWYRQILGQKVEFLVSFYNNEISEKSEIFDDQFSVERPDGSNFTLKIRSTKLEDSAMYFCASSEAGILSYGYTFGSGTRLTVV.

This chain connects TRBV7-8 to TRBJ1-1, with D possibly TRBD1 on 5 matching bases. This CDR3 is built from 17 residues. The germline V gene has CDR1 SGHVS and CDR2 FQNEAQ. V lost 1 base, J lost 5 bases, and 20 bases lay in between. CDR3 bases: TGTGCCAGCAGCTTAGTTCCTCCTGGGGGGGGAGAGACTGAAGCTTTCTTT. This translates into CASSLVPPGGGETEAFF. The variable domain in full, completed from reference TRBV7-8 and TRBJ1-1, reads GAGVSQSPRYKVAKRGQDVALRCDPISGHVSLFWYQQALGQGPEFLTYFQNEAQLDKSGLPSDRFFAERPEGSVSTLKIQRTQQEDSAVYLCASSLVPPGGGETEAFFGQGTRLTVV.

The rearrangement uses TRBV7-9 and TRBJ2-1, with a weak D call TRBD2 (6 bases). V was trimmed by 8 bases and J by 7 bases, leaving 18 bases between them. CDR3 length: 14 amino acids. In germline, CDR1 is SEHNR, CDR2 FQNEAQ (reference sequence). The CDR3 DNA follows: TGTGCCAGCGTCCTCGGGAGCGCGGGGAATGAGCAGTTCTTC. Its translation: CASVLGSAGNEQFF.

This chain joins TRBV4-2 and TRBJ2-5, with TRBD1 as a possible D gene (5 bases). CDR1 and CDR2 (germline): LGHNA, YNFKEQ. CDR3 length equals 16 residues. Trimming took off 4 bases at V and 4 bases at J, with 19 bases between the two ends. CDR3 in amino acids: CASSPNEWLQGETQYF. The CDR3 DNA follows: TGTGCCAGCAGCCCCAATGAATGGCTCCAGGGAGAGACCCAGTACTTC.

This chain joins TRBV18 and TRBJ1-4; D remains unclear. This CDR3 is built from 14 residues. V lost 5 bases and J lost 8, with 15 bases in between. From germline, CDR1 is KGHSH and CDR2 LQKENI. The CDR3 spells CASSSTGVQEKLFF. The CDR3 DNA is TGTGCCAGCTCATCGACCGGGGTTCAGGAAAAACTGTTTTTT.

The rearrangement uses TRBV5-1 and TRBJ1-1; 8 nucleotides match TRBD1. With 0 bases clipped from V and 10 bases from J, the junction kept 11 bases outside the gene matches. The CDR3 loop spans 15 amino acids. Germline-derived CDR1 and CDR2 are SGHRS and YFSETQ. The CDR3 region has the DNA TGCGCCAGCAGCTTGGACTTTCTGCTGGGACAGGCAGCTTTCTTT. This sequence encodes CASSLDFLLGQAAFF.

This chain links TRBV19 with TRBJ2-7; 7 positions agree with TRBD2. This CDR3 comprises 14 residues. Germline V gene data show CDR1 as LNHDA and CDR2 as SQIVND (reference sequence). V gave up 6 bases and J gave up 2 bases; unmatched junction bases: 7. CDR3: CASRRRGGPYEQYF. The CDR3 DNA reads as TGTGCCAGTAGAAGACGGGGAGGGCCCTACGAGCAGTACTTC.

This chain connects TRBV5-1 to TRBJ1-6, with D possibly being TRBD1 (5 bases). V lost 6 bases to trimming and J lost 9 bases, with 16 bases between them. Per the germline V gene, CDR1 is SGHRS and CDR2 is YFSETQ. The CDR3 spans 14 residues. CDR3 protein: CASTWGDFGSPLHF. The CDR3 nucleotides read TGCGCCAGCACGTGGGGGGACTTCGGTTCACCCCTCCACTTT.

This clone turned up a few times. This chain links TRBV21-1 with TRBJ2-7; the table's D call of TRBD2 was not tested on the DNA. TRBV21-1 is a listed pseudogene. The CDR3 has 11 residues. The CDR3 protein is CASSTVYEQYF. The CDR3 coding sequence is TGTGCCAGCAGCACCGTCTACGAGCAGTACTTC.

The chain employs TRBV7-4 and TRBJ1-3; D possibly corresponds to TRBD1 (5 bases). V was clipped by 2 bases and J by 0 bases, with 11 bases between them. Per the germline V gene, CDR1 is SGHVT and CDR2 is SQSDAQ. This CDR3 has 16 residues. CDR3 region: CASSLQGNGSGNTIYF. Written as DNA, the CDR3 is TGTGCCAGCAGCTTACAGGGAAACGGCTCTGGAAACACCATATATTTT.

CDR3 loop: CASSSPGQNTEAFF. CDR3 nucleotide sequence: TGCGCCAGCAGCTCGCCCGGACAGAACACTGAAGCTTTCTTT. V gene TRBV5-1 combines with J gene TRBJ1-1; D may be TRBD1 (5 bases). This CDR3 spans 14 amino acids. V was cut by 3 bases and J by 1 base, with 10 bases left in between. CDR1 is SGHRS, CDR2 YFSETQ, per germline.

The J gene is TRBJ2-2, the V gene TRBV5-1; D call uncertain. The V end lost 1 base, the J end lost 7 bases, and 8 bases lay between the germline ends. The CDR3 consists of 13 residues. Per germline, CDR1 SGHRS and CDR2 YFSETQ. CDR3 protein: CASSLRVGGELFF. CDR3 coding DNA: TGCGCCAGCAGCTTGAGAGTGGGCGGGGAGCTGTTTTTT.

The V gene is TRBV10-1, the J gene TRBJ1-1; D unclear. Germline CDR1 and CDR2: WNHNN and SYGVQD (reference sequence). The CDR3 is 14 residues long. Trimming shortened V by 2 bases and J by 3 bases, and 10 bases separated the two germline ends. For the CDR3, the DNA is TGCGCCAGCAGTGAGGGACTGGCCGACACTGAAGCTTTCTTT. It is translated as CASSEGLADTEAFF.

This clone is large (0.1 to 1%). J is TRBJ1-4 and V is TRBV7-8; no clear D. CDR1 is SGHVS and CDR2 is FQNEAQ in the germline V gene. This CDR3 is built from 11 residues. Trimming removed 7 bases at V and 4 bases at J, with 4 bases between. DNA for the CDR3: TGTGCCAGCACCAATAATGAAAAACTGTTTTTT. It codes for CASTNNEKLFF. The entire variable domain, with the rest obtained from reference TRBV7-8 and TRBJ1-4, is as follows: GAGVSQSPRYKVAKRGQDVALRCDPISGHVSLFWYQQALGQGPEFLTYFQNEAQLDKSGLPSDRFFAERPEGSVSTLKIQRTQQEDSAVYLCASTNNEKLFFGSGTQLSVL.

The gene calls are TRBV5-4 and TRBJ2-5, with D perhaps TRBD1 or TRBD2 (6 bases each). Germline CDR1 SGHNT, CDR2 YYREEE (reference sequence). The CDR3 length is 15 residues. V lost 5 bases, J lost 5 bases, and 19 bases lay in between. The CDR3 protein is CASSRGTQGWETQYF. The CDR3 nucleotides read TGTGCCAGCAGTCGGGGGACGCAGGGGTGGGAGACCCAGTACTTC.

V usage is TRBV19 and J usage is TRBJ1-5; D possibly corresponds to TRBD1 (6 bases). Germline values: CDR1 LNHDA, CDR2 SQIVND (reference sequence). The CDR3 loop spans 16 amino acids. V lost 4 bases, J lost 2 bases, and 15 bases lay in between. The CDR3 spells CASSRGQRGGNQPQHF. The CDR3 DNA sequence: TGTGCCAGTAGTAGGGGCCAAAGGGGGGGCAATCAGCCCCAGCATTTT.

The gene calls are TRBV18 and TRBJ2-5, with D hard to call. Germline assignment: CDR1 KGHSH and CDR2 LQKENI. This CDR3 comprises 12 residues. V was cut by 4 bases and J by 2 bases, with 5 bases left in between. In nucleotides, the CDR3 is TGTGCCAGCTCACGGGAACAAGAGACCCAGTACTTC. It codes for CASSREQETQYF.